Sequencing of this T cell receptor beta chain was carried out in a study of OX40 agonist ivuxolimab in advanced cancers. Clones were read by immunoSEQ multiplex PCR, and TCRdb kept only the in-frame ones, dropping some. The sample gives 130,000 or so clones, about 93% of which show up once; 0.9% to 1.2% is in the top ten. This clone was recorded only once. Peripheral blood came from all dose cohorts at three timepoints. The V and J ends lost 4 bases and 0 bases, in that order; junction bases with no gene match: 5. There are 18 residues in the CDR3. In germline, CDR1 is SGHNT, CDR2 YYREEE (reference sequence).

This receptor was identified in an adult with an advanced solid tumor such as melanoma, head and neck, liver or kidney cancer. The source was CD4+ or CD8+ T cells sorted from blood, collected in a trial of the OX40 agonist ivuxolimab. The rearrangement links TRBV5-4 to TRBJ2-2; 14 bases map to TRBD2. This CDR3 is CASSPGTSGRTNTGELFF. DNA of the CDR3: TGTGCCAGCAGCCCCGGGACTAGCGGGAGAACGAACACCGGGGAGCTGTTTTTT.